This T cell receptor beta chain was profiled in a study of blood T cells in healthy people across ages. This clonotype was counted a few times. Its specificity is not known. Overall study findings and caveats: Roughly linearly, TCR beta diversity per million T cells fell as age increased.

Germline assignment: CDR1 SGHTA and CDR2 FQGNSA. The ends lost 5 bases at V and 3 bases at J; junction bases unmatched: 5. The CDR3 has 15 residues. A J-beta primer mix and a sample-barcoded 5' primer were used in a second PCR of roughly 7 to 12 cycles. Carrying 12 random nucleotides, a template-switch adaptor labeled each individual cDNA molecule. In TCRdb, the 5' RACE reads were re-called with MiXCR into one record per CDR3 protein. The table lists fewer than 1 million distinct CDR3 sequences, 40% to 50% of them singletons. This sequence was found in a man between 60 and 75 years old in good health. Sequenced: blood. J is TRBJ2-5 and V is TRBV7-2; 11 bases fit TRBD2. CDR3 in DNA: TGTGCCAGCAGCCGGGGACTAGCGGAAGAAGAGACCCAGTACTTC. Translating it yields CASSRGLAEEETQYF.